This entry concerns a single T cell receptor (beta chain). The method was immunoSEQ multiplex PCR; TCRdb's version includes in-frame clones alone and lacks a portion of them. The data contain hundreds of thousands of clones, approximately 90% of them seen just once; the ten biggest clones take up 0.8% to 0.85%. CDR1 is SGDLS and CDR2 is YYNGEE in the germline V gene. V lost 4 bases to trimming and J lost 8 bases; unmatched junction nucleotides: 6. This CDR3 has 14 residues. The data derive from a study of cytomegalovirus exposure and HLA in healthy donors. This chain connects TRBV9 to TRBJ2-1; 10 positions match TRBD2. The sample consisted of PBMCs. The sequence was collected from a woman aged 18-30 years in good health and CMV-seronegative. CDR3 loop: CASSPHSGRDEQFF. The DNA for the CDR3 is TGTGCCAGCAGCCCTCACAGCGGGAGGGATGAGCAGTTCTTC.